These T cell receptor beta chains were read from a single sample in a study of OX40 agonist ivuxolimab in advanced cancers. Repertoires were generated with immunoSEQ multiplex PCR, while TCRdb's copy carries only in-frame clones and drops some. The sample holds tens of thousands of clones, around nine tenths seen once. The sequencing used CD4+ or CD8+ T cells sorted from blood, collected in a trial of the OX40 agonist ivuxolimab. These receptors all come from an adult with an advanced solid tumor such as melanoma, head and neck, liver or kidney cancer. Both conserved end residues are part of each CDR3. The D gene is left open where the match is weak. Clone sizes are given selectively: once, few, many, or a class where the clone is expanded.

d_call	v_call	clone_size	j_call	cdr3_aa	cdr3_nt
.	TRBV19	.	TRBJ2-1	CASSWAGNEQFF	TGTGCCAGTAGTTGGGCAGGAAATGAGCAGTTCTTC
TRBD1	TRBV5-8	.	TRBJ2-7	CASSLGGQGAGEQYF	TGTGCCAGCAGCTTAGGGGGACAGGGGGCCGGCGAGCAGTACTTC
.	TRBV21-1	.	TRBJ2-3	CASSKGRCRTSTDTQYF	TGTGCCAGCAGCAAGGGGCGGTGTCGTACTAGCACAGATACGCAGTATTTT
.	TRBV15	.	TRBJ2-7	CATSRKTLGYEQYF	TGTGCCACCAGCAGAAAGACATTGGGGTACGAGCAGTACTTC
.	TRBV28	.	TRBJ2-7	CASSFPGLGLGNYEQYF	TGTGCCAGCAGTTTTCCCGGTCTGGGTCTGGGGAACTACGAGCAGTACTTC
.	TRBV19	few	TRBJ1-2	CASSISDGYTF	TGTGCCAGTAGTATTTCCGATGGCTACACCTTC
.	TRBV10-1	.	TRBJ1-1	CASSGRNTEAFF	TGCGCCAGCAGTGGACGGAACACTGAAGCTTTCTTT
TRBD2	TRBV19	.	TRBJ2-2	CASSIVRTSGRRTGELFF	TGTGCCAGTAGTATAGTTCGGACTAGCGGGAGGAGGACCGGGGAGCTGTTTTTT
.	TRBV7-9	.	TRBJ2-1	CASSPPSPDNEQFF	TGTGCCAGCAGCCCGCCCTCGCCGGACAATGAGCAGTTCTTC
TRBD1	TRBV5-3	.	TRBJ2-7	CARSCTGTGGYEQYF	TGTGCCAGAAGCTGCACCGGGACAGGGGGCTACGAGCAGTACTTC
.	TRBV18	.	TRBJ2-3	CASSPPVSDTQYF	TGTGCCAGCTCACCACCGGTATCAGATACGCAGTATTTT
TRBD2	TRBV7-2	.	TRBJ2-1	CASSFSSGSYNEQFF	TGTGCCAGCAGCTTTAGTAGCGGGAGCTACAATGAGCAGTTCTTC
.	TRBV6-1	.	TRBJ2-3	CASGHFWGGDTQYF	TGTGCCAGCGGGCACTTCTGGGGCGGAGATACGCAGTATTTT
.	TRBV5-1	.	TRBJ2-3	CASSAGDVGGFYTQYF	TGCGCCAGCAGCGCGGGAGACGTGGGGGGCTTTTATACGCAGTATTTT
TRBD2	TRBV28	.	TRBJ2-3	CASSLVTSGRDTQYF	TGTGCCAGCAGTTTAGTAACTAGCGGCAGAGATACGCAGTATTTT
.	TRBV5-1	.	TRBJ2-2	CASSLLANTGELFF	TGCGCCAGCAGCTTGCTAGCGAACACCGGGGAGCTGTTTTTT
.	TRBV7-2	.	TRBJ2-5	CASSVGIEETQYF	TGTGCCAGCAGCGTAGGCATAGAAGAGACCCAGTACTTC
TRBD1	TRBV5-1	.	TRBJ2-7	CASSSRGQGYEQYF	TGCGCCAGCAGCAGCCGGGGACAGGGCTACGAGCAGTACTTC
.	TRBV2	.	TRBJ1-3	CASGVRGGNTIYF	TGTGCCAGCGGGGTCAGGGGTGGAAACACCATATATTTT
.	TRBV10-2	.	TRBJ2-7	CASSGGRAYEQYF	TGCGCCAGCAGTGGAGGCAGAGCTTACGAGCAGTACTTC
.	TRBV5-6	.	TRBJ2-7	CASTLQGRSVEQYF	TGTGCCAGCACCTTGCAGGGGAGATCGGTCGAGCAGTACTTC
.	TRBV20-1	.	TRBJ2-3	CNTDTQYF	TGTAACACAGATACGCAGTATTTT
.	TRBV5-1	.	TRBJ2-2	CATFSRVSTGELFF	TGCGCCACCTTCTCGCGGGTAAGCACCGGGGAGCTGTTTTTT
.	TRBV27	.	TRBJ2-5	CASSSHEGVGQQETQYF	TGTGCCAGCAGTTCCCACGAGGGGGTGGGGCAGCAAGAGACCCAGTACTTC
.	TRBV11-2	.	TRBJ2-7	CASGSSYEQYF	TGTGCCAGCGGCTCGAGCTACGAGCAGTACTTC
TRBD2	TRBV11-2	.	TRBJ2-1	CASSFTSGSAEQFF	TGTGCCAGCAGCTTCACTAGCGGGAGCGCTGAGCAGTTCTTC
.	TRBV6-1	.	TRBJ1-3	CASRPGVGNTIYF	TGTGCCAGCAGGCCGGGGGTGGGAAACACCATATATTTT
TRBD1	TRBV6-1	.	TRBJ1-3	CGGKTGSGNTIYF	TGTGGCGGGAAGACAGGGTCTGGAAACACCATATATTTT
TRBD2	TRBV10-3	.	TRBJ2-3	CAISPSGGELTDTQYF	TGTGCCATCAGTCCCAGTGGGGGGGAGTTAACAGATACGCAGTATTTT
.	TRBV6-1	.	TRBJ2-7	CASSEGRMVTLQYF	TGTGCCAGCAGTGAGGGTCGGATGGTAACCTTACAGTACTTC
.	TRBV11-2	.	TRBJ1-2	CASSGLQKGGYTF	TGTGCCAGCAGCGGGCTACAGAAGGGTGGCTACACCTTC
.	TRBV9	.	TRBJ1-3	CASSVASTVVGNTIYF	TGTGCCAGCAGCGTAGCTTCCACTGTAGTGGGGAACACCATATATTTT
.	TRBV21-1	.	TRBJ2-7	CASSKEELAGREQYF	TGTGCCAGCAGCAAAGAGGAGTTAGCGGGAAGGGAGCAGTACTTC
TRBD1	TRBV5-6	once	TRBJ2-1	CASSSDRVKQFF	TGTGCCAGCAGCTCGGACAGGGTGAAGCAGTTCTTC
TRBD1	TRBV19	few	TRBJ1-5	CASSPSPGQRGQPQHF	TGTGCCAGTAGTCCCAGTCCGGGACAGCGGGGTCAGCCCCAGCATTTT